The entry that follows covers one T cell receptor beta chain sequence. Its antigen remains unidentified. A read error is likely, as this CDR3 ends without the conserved phenylalanine or tryptophan. Because the CDR3's place on the DNA is in doubt, the DNA is left out and the CDR3 is given as listed by TCRdb. This record comes from a study of tumor-infiltrating lymphocytes in primary liver carcinoma. Study in general: Stage T1-T3 N0M0 tumors spanned roughly 4.2 to 11 cm.

Each 20-30 mg portion of unsorted bulk tissue served as the source for co-extraction of RNA and DNA. Study conclusions and caveats: Reduced overlap was seen in tumor-adjacent and tumor-blood pairs versus tumor region pairs.

The CDR3 comprises 14 residues, both ends counted. Germline assignment: CDR1 MNHNY and CDR2 SVGAGI (reference sequence). Researchers generated TCR beta cDNA from about 500 ng of total RNA, relying on a constant-region primer. Generation of the TCR beta libraries relied on three nested multiplex PCR rounds using slightly modified ARM-PCR. Running 9 to 10 cycles apiece, the first two PCR rounds relied on TRBV1-TRBV30 forward primers together with a C-beta reverse primer. TCRdb redid the calling of the multiplex PCR reads with MiXCR, one entry per CDR3 protein. This sample has about 120,000 distinct CDR3 sequences, with roughly 70% found just once.

The sample consisted of tumor-adjacent normal liver tissue. The source is an older woman with primary liver carcinoma and hepatitis B virus infection. The rearrangement joins TRBV6-6 to TRBJ2-2; TRBD1 is the table's D call and was not checked against the DNA. CDR3 residues: CASSYSGGSGGLFL.